Below, 31 T cell receptor beta chains from the same sample are listed, as sequenced in a study of blood T cell repertoires in COVID-19. The table came from immunoSEQ multiplex PCR; TCRdb's copy has only in-frame clones and leaves some out. The sample carries about 500,000 clones, 80% to 90% recorded once. Specimen: peripheral blood. These receptor sequences come from a man aged 18 to 30 with COVID-19, enrolled during active disease.

The rearrangement uses TRBV10-3 and TRBJ1-6, with D maybe TRBD1 (6 bases). With 3 bases removed from V and 7 bases from J, the gap between germline ends came to 7 bases. Germline-derived CDR1 and CDR2 are ENHRY and SYGVKD. The CDR3 totals 13 residues. CDR3 sequence: CAISDTGNSPLHF. The CDR3 DNA reads TGTGCCATCAGTGATACAGGGAATTCACCCCTCCACTTT.

The V and J genes are TRBV30 and TRBJ1-5; 11 nucleotides align to TRBD1. The CDR3 consists of 14 residues. V lost 5 bases and J lost 1; bases outside the gene matches: 1. The germline gives CDR1 GTSNPN, CDR2 SVGIG (reference sequence). Written as DNA, the CDR3 is TGTGCCTGGCGGACAGGGGGCAGCAATCAGCCCCAGCATTTT. Encoded protein: CAWRTGGSNQPQHF.

This clone was observed a handful of times. Different DNA sequences within this sample yield the same CDR3. The rearrangement joins TRBV6-5 to TRBJ2-2; D is perhaps TRBD1 (6 bases). Per the germline V gene, CDR1 is MNHEY and CDR2 is SVGAGI. This CDR3 has 14 residues. The V end lost 3 bases, the J end lost 5 bases, and 10 bases lay between the germline ends. The CDR3 protein is CASSYPGDTGELFF. As DNA, the CDR3 is TGTGCCAGCAGTTATCCAGGGGATACCGGGGAGCTGTTTTTT.

The chain employs TRBV2 and TRBJ2-5; 9 bases fit TRBD2. The CDR3 contains 15 residues. V shed 9 bases and J 1 base; nucleotides not matched to a gene: 9. Looked up from germline, CDR1 is SNHLY and CDR2 is FYNNEI. As DNA, the CDR3 is TGTGCCAGTCGGGAGTCGCGGGGGGGCCAAGAGACCCAGTACTTC. Residues: CASRESRGGQETQYF.

The gene calls are TRBV6-2 or TRBV6-3 and TRBJ1-4, with TRBD1 as a possible D gene (6 bases). The CDR3 runs 13 residues. Per the germline V gene, CDR1 is MNHEY and CDR2 is SVGEGT. Trimming pared 4 bases from V and 7 bases from J, leaving 10 bases between. This CDR3 is CASSLGTFEKLFF. CDR3 DNA: TGTGCCAGCAGTTTAGGGACATTTGAAAAACTGTTTTTT.

V usage is TRBV9 and J usage is TRBJ2-3; 8 bases are shared with TRBD2. V gave up 4 bases and J gave up 3 bases; unmatched junction bases: 13. The CDR3 totals 17 residues. Germline V gene data show CDR1 as SGDLS and CDR2 as YYNGEE. The CDR3 region is CASSPPRGRGVTDTQYF. Here the CDR3 DNA reads TGTGCCAGCAGCCCACCGCGGGGGCGGGGGGTGACAGATACGCAGTATTTT.

This clone was counted between two and nine times. For the CDR3, the DNA is TGTGCCAGCAGGGACAGCAATGAGCAGTTCTTC. Amino acids: CASRDSNEQFF. V gene TRBV12-3 or TRBV12-4 combines with J gene TRBJ2-1, with a possible D match to TRBD1 (6 bases). The CDR3 has 11 residues. The ends were cut back, 6 bases at V and 6 bases at J, with 6 bases in the middle.

DNA for the CDR3: TGCGCCAGCAGCCCGGGGGTTGGGGGAGCCAAAAACATTCAGTACTTC. This gives the protein CASSPGVGGAKNIQYF. The J gene is TRBJ2-4, the V gene TRBV5-1; D is perhaps TRBD2 (6 bases). The V end lost 4 bases, the J end lost 0 bases, and 14 bases lay between the germline ends. This CDR3 has 16 amino acids. Germline CDR1 and CDR2: SGHRS and YFSETQ.

V gene TRBV5-5 combines with J gene TRBJ2-1, with D possibly matching TRBD1 (5 bases). The germline gives CDR1 SGHKS, CDR2 YYEKEE (reference sequence). The length of the CDR3 is 13 residues. Trimming took 3 bases from V and 6 from J, leaving 10 bases between them. The CDR3 loop reads CASSWGPSNEQFF. As DNA, the CDR3 is TGTGCCAGCAGCTGGGGCCCATCCAATGAGCAGTTCTTC.

The V gene is TRBV4-2, the J gene TRBJ2-2, with 12 bases lining up with TRBD2. J gave up 2 bases and V 4 bases, and 2 bases lay outside the gene matches. Germline assignment: CDR1 LGHNA and CDR2 YNFKEQ. CDR3 length: 16 amino acids. The CDR3 region has the DNA TGTGCCAGCAGCCGAGGACTAGCGGGAAACACCGGGGAGCTGTTTTTT. The encoded protein is CASSRGLAGNTGELFF.

This chain links TRBV3-1 (or the pseudogene TRBV3-2) with TRBJ2-7, with D unresolved. Between the trimmed V and J ends, which lost 4 bases and 0 bases, there was a span of 7 bases. The CDR3 consists of 13 residues. Germline V gene data show CDR1 as LGHDT and CDR2 as YNNKEL (reference sequence). In DNA form, the CDR3 reads TGTGCCAGCAGCCCTTATAGCTCCTACGAGCAGTACTTC. This translates into CASSPYSSYEQYF.

The rearrangement joins TRBV27 to TRBJ1-1; maybe TRBD1 (5 bases). V lost 2 bases to trimming and J lost 5 bases, with 15 bases between them. This CDR3 has 15 amino acids. Germline CDR1 and CDR2: MNHEY and SMNVEV (reference sequence). The CDR3 protein is CASSLDRGVGTEAFF. The CDR3 DNA follows: TGTGCCAGCAGTTTAGACCGGGGGGTCGGGACTGAAGCTTTCTTT.

This clone turned up a few times. The rearrangement joins TRBV11-2 to TRBJ1-1; 7 bases align to TRBD1. CDR3 length: 14 amino acids. V trimming: 3 bases; J trimming: 6 bases; junction bases outside the gene matches: 7. In germline, CDR1 is SGHAT, CDR2 FQNNGV. CDR3 nucleotides: TGTGCCAGCAGCTTGACAGGGTCGTACGCTGAAGCTTTCTTT. This sequence encodes CASSLTGSYAEAFF. Full variable domain (remainder filled in from reference TRBV11-2 and TRBJ1-1): EAGVAQSPRYKIIEKRQSVAFWCNPISGHATLYWYQQILGQGPKLLIQFQNNGVVDDSQLPKDRFSAERLKGVDSTLKIQPAKLEDSAVYLCASSLTGSYAEAFFGQGTRLTVV.

The V call is TRBV2, the J call TRBJ1-6; 9 positions agree with TRBD1. The CDR3 is made up of 14 amino acids. The V gene end was trimmed by 6 bases and the J gene end by 7 bases; junction bases not matched to a gene: 4. CDR1 is SNHLY and CDR2 is FYNNEI in the germline V gene. The CDR3 loop reads CASRGTGFNSPLHF. CDR3 DNA sequence: TGTGCCAGCAGGGGGACAGGGTTCAATTCACCCCTCCACTTT.

The chain has TRBV2 and TRBJ2-7, with D possibly matching TRBD1 (6 bases). Germline CDR1 is SNHLY and CDR2 is FYNNEI. V lost 3 bases and J lost 3, with 15 bases in between. CDR3 length equals 15 residues. The CDR3 loop is CASSELRGQNYEQYF. CDR3 DNA: TGTGCCAGCAGTGAGCTTCGGGGACAAAACTACGAGCAGTACTTC.

This clone was observed once. The rearrangement uses TRBV20-1 and TRBJ2-7; weak D call: TRBD2 (5 bases). The germline V gene encodes CDR1 DFQATT and CDR2 SNEGSKA (reference sequence). The CDR3 loop spans 12 amino acids. Trimming removed 3 bases from V and 3 bases from J, with 9 bases in between. CDR3: CSASEGSYEQYF. The CDR3 DNA reads TGCAGTGCTAGTGAGGGCAGCTACGAGCAGTACTTC.

CDR3 sequence (DNA): TGTGCCAGCAGCCCTGAAGGGGTTCTCGGCTACACCTTC. It translates to CASSPEGVLGYTF. The V and J genes are TRBV3-1 (or the pseudogene TRBV3-2) and TRBJ1-2; a weak D match, TRBD1 (5 bases). CDR3 length: 13 residues. V was shortened by 4 bases and J by 8 bases, with 14 bases between the two germline ends. The germline CDR1 and CDR2 sequences are LGHDT and YNNKEL (reference sequence).

This clone turned up a few times. V and J are TRBV6-6 and TRBJ1-5; 8 bases are a match to TRBD1. Germline CDR1 MNHNY, CDR2 SVGAGI (reference sequence). There are 15 residues in the CDR3. Losses at the gene ends were 2 bases for V and 3 bases for J; bases not matched to a gene: 3. CDR3 loop: CASSYETGDNQPQHF. The DNA of the CDR3 is TGTGCCAGCAGTTACGAGACAGGGGACAATCAGCCCCAGCATTTT.

J is TRBJ1-1 and V is TRBV25-1; 7 bases agree with TRBD1. The J segment lost 3 bases and the V segment lost 4 bases, leaving 5 bases of the junction unmatched. Germline values: CDR1 MGHDK, CDR2 SYGVNS. The CDR3 is 14 residues long. CDR3 sequence: CASSAAGGHTEAFF. CDR3 sequence (DNA): TGTGCCAGCAGTGCCGCAGGGGGTCACACTGAAGCTTTCTTT.

This clone has a single count. The chain carries TRBV19 and TRBJ2-4; 13 positions match TRBD2. V gave up 3 bases and J gave up 7 bases; unmatched junction bases: 3. The CDR3 runs 15 residues. Germline CDR1 and CDR2: LNHDA and SQIVND (reference sequence). The CDR3 nucleotides read TGTGCCAGTAGTATGGGACTAGCGGGACCTAACATTCAGTACTTC. Translation gives CASSMGLAGPNIQYF.

This chain links TRBV2 with TRBJ2-5; possibly TRBD2 for D (6 bases). The CDR3 is 13 amino acids. Deletions cut 3 bases from V and 9 bases from J, with 14 bases between. Germline CDR1 reads SNHLY; CDR2 reads FYNNEI. CDR3 sequence (DNA): TGTGCCAGCAGTGACTACGGGAGTGGGGCCCAGTACTTC. Translating it yields CASSDYGSGAQYF.

This clone was found a few times. This chain joins TRBV24-1 and TRBJ1-1; no clear D gene. Germline V gene sequence: CDR1 KGHDR, CDR2 SFDVKD. With 6 bases removed from V and 2 bases from J, the gap between germline ends came to 6 bases. This CDR3 comprises 12 residues. Here the CDR3 DNA reads TGTGCCACCAGTAAGAGAAACACTGAAGCTTTCTTT. The encoded protein is CATSKRNTEAFF.

The chain is built from TRBV19 and TRBJ2-3; 7 bases are a match to TRBD2. The CDR3 spans 15 residues. The germline V gene has CDR1 LNHDA and CDR2 SQIVND (reference sequence). V lost 3 bases to trimming and J lost 4 bases; unmatched junction nucleotides: 7. The CDR3 here is CASSIRAGSADTQYF. CDR3 nucleotide sequence: TGTGCCAGTAGTATTAGAGCGGGGTCGGCAGATACGCAGTATTTT.

The chain combines TRBV28 with TRBJ2-2, with D tentatively TRBD2 (6 bases). Germline V gives CDR1 MDHEN, CDR2 SYDVKM. This CDR3 has 15 residues. V lost 6 bases and J 4 bases, leaving 15 bases between the germline ends. CDR3 region: CASRPPAGITGELFF. Written as DNA, the CDR3 is TGTGCCAGCAGACCCCCCGCGGGAATCACCGGGGAGCTGTTTTTT.

This chain connects TRBV2 to TRBJ1-4; 7 bases agree with TRBD1. Germline loops: CDR1 SNHLY, CDR2 FYNNEI. This CDR3 has 15 residues. The J segment lost 3 bases and the V segment lost 7 bases, leaving 8 bases of the junction unmatched. The CDR3 spells CASTTRTGANEKLFF. CDR3 DNA sequence: TGTGCCAGCACTACACGGACAGGAGCTAATGAAAAACTGTTTTTT.

The chain combines TRBV2 with TRBJ2-1; D perhaps matches TRBD2 (6 bases). There are 12 residues in the CDR3. The germline gives CDR1 SNHLY, CDR2 FYNNEI. V was clipped by 6 bases and J by 9 bases, with 12 bases between them. This CDR3 reads CASRGLAFEQFF. The CDR3, as DNA: TGTGCCAGCAGGGGACTTGCCTTTGAGCAGTTCTTC.

V is TRBV4-2 and J is TRBJ2-6; a weak D match, TRBD1 (5 bases). Germline CDR1 is LGHNA and CDR2 is YNFKEQ. V dropped 4 bases and J dropped 0 bases, with 7 bases sitting between them. The CDR3 totals 15 residues. The CDR3, as DNA: TGTGCCAGCAGCCCACAGGTCTCTGGGGCCAACGTCCTGACTTTC. It encodes CASSPQVSGANVLTF.

The genes are TRBV15 and TRBJ2-7, with unresolved D. The germline CDR1 and CDR2 sequences are LNHNV and YYDKDF (reference sequence). CDR3 length equals 15 residues. V lost 0 bases and J 5 bases, leaving 14 bases between the germline ends. The chain's CDR3 is CATSREYLFPHEQYF. For the CDR3, the DNA is TGTGCCACCAGCAGAGAATATCTATTTCCCCACGAGCAGTACTTC.

The table lists this clone with a few counts. The chain couples TRBV3-1 (or the pseudogene TRBV3-2) to TRBJ1-1; TRBD1 is a possible D gene (5 bases). Trimming pared 4 bases from V and 6 bases from J, leaving 15 bases between. This CDR3 has 14 amino acids. The germline CDR1 and CDR2 sequences are LGHDT and YNNKEL (reference sequence). CDR3 DNA sequence: TGTGCCAGCAGCCCGGGGGGAGCGGGCGCTGAAGCTTTCTTT. The encoded protein is CASSPGGAGAEAFF.

The CDR3 loop is CAWSPGQGMTDTQYF. The CDR3 nucleotides read TGTGCCTGGAGCCCGGGACAGGGGATGACAGATACGCAGTATTTT. The chain employs TRBV30 and TRBJ2-3; 10 positions match TRBD1. CDR1 and CDR2 (germline): GTSNPN, SVGIG (reference sequence). V was clipped by 3 bases and J by 3 bases; unmatched bases: 6. The CDR3 length is 15 residues.

The chain's CDR3 is CAIRTGGGNTEAFF. CDR3 DNA: TGTGCCATCCGGACAGGGGGCGGGAACACTGAAGCTTTCTTT. This chain links TRBV6-5 with TRBJ1-1, with TRBD1 matching over 11 bases. V trimming: 10 bases; J trimming: 1 base; junction bases outside the gene matches: 5. The length of the CDR3 is 14 residues. Germline CDR1 is MNHEY and CDR2 is SVGAGI.